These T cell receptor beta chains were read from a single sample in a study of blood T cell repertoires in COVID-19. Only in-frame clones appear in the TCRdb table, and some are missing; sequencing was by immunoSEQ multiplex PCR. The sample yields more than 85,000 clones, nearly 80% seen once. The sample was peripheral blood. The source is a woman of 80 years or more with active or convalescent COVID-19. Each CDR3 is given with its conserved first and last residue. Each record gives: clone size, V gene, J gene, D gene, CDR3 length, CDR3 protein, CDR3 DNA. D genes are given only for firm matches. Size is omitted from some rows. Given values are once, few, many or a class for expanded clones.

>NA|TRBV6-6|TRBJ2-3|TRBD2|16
CASRAGTSGPTDTQYF
TGTGCCAGCAGGGCCGGGACTAGCGGGCCGACAGATACGCAGTATTTT
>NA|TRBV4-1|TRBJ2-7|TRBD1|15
CASSHSLTGGWEQYF
TGCGCCAGCAGCCACTCCCTAACAGGGGGCTGGGAGCAGTACTTC
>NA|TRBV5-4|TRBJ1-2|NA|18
CASSLGGRSVGGDYGYTF
TGTGCCAGCAGCTTGGGTGGGAGAAGTGTGGGCGGCGACTATGGCTACACCTTC
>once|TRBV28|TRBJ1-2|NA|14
CASSLNRVGYGYTF
TGTGCCAGCAGTTTAAACAGGGTTGGATACGGCTACACCTTC
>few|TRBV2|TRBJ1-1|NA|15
CASSTGGRRSTEAFF
TGTGCCAGCAGTACAGGTGGACGACGGAGCACTGAAGCTTTCTTT
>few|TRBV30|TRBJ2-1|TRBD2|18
CAWSVWGRGGLYGNEQFF
TGTGCCTGGAGTGTATGGGGGAGGGGAGGTCTGTATGGCAATGAGCAGTTCTTC
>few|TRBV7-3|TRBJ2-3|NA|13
CASSFREGDTQYF
TGTGCCAGCAGCTTTCGAGAGGGAGATACGCAGTATTTT
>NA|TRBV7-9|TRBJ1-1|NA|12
CASSGPGGEAFF
TGTGCCAGCAGCGGGCCCGGAGGTGAAGCTTTCTTT
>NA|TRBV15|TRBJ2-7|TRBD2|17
CATSRVLGGGDPNEQYF
TGTGCCACCAGCAGAGTCCTGGGGGGGGGAGATCCCAACGAGCAGTACTTC
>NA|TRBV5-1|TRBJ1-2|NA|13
CASRGRNNYGYTF
TGCGCCAGCAGGGGCAGAAATAACTATGGCTACACCTTC
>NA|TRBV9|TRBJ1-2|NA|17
CASSVGPGEGLLGGYTF
TGTGCCAGCAGCGTAGGGCCGGGAGAGGGACTTCTTGGTGGCTACACCTTC
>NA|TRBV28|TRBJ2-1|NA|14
CASSPRAGMNEQFF
TGTGCCAGCAGCCCTAGGGCGGGGATGAATGAGCAGTTCTTC
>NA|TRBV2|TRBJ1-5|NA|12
CASSEGSQPQHF
TGTGCCAGCAGTGAGGGGAGTCAGCCCCAGCATTTT
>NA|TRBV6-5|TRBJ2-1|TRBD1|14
CASTKQGAGNEQFF
TGTGCCAGCACAAAACAGGGGGCAGGCAATGAGCAGTTCTTC
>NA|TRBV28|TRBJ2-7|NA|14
CASSLGGAKYEQYF
TGTGCCAGCAGTTTGGGGGGGGCGAAGTACGAGCAGTACTTC
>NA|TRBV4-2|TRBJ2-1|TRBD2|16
CASSRLAILAVSEQFF
TGTGCCAGCAGCCGCCTCGCGATACTAGCGGTGTCGGAGCAGTTCTTC
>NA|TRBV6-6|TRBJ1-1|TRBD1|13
CASSYEGDSEAFF
TGTGCCAGCAGTTACGAGGGGGACAGTGAAGCTTTCTTT
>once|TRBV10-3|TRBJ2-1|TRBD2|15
CAISPTSGSFNEQFF
TGTGCCATCAGTCCAACTAGCGGGAGTTTCAATGAGCAGTTCTTC
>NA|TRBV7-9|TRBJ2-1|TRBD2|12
CATWTSGNEQFF
TGTGCCACTTGGACTAGCGGGAATGAGCAGTTCTTC
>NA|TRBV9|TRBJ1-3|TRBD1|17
CASSVAWGGQGGNTIYF
TGTGCCAGCAGCGTAGCTTGGGGGGGACAGGGCGGAAACACCATATATTTT
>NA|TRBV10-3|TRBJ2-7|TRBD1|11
CAISTGDEQYF
TGTGCCATCAGTACAGGGGACGAGCAGTACTTC
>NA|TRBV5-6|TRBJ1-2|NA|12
CASRSGLRGYTF
TGTGCCAGCAGGTCGGGACTACGGGGCTACACCTTC
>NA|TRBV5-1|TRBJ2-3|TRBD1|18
CASSIGQGTTSNTDTQYF
TGCGCCAGCAGCATAGGACAGGGGACTACTTCCAACACAGATACGCAGTATTTT
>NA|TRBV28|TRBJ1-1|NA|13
CASSGPADTEAFF
TGTGCCAGCAGTGGGCCCGCCGACACTGAAGCTTTCTTT
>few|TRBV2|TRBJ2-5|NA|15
CASSEFGTEGETQYF
TGTGCCAGCAGTGAATTCGGCACGGAGGGGGAGACCCAGTACTTC
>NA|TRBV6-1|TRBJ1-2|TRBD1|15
CASSELSGQGYGYTF
TGTGCCAGCAGTGAATTGTCGGGACAGGGGTATGGCTACACCTTC
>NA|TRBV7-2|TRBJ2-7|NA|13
CASSPTQAGEQYF
TGTGCCAGCAGTCCAACCCAGGCAGGGGAGCAGTACTTC
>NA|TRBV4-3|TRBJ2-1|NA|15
CASSQDAGGGNEQFF
TGCGCCAGCAGCCAAGATGCAGGGGGAGGTAATGAGCAGTTCTTC
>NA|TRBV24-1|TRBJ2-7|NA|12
CATSDPRPEQYF
TGTGCCACCAGTGATCCGAGGCCCGAGCAGTACTTC
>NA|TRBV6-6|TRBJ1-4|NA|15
CASSYAGAGAEKLFF
TGTGCCAGCAGTTACGCCGGTGCGGGGGCGGAAAAACTGTTTTTT
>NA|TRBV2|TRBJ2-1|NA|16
CASSGRRGVGHNEQFF
TGTGCCAGCAGTGGACGGCGGGGAGTGGGCCACAATGAGCAGTTCTTC
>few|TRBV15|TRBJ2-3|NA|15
CATSRGTTQGDTQYF
TGTGCCACCAGCAGAGGAACTACCCAGGGCGATACGCAGTATTTT
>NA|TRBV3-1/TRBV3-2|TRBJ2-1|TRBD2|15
CASSHVGGRHNEQFF
TGTGCCAGCAGCCACGTAGGCGGGAGGCACAATGAGCAGTTCTTC
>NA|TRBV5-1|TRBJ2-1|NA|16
CASSLAPQAGYNEQFF
TGCGCCAGCAGCTTGGCTCCCCAGGCGGGATACAATGAGCAGTTCTTC
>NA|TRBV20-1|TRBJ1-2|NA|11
CSARHRAGYTF
TGCAGTGCTAGACACAGGGCTGGCTACACCTTC
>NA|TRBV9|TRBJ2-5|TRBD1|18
CASSVGYRGLSSGETQYF
TGTGCCAGCAGCGTAGGGTACAGGGGGCTTTCGTCTGGAGAGACCCAGTACTTC